Sequencing of this T cell receptor beta chain was carried out in a study of early T cells in non-severe SARS-CoV-2 infection. For the study at large: With bulk RNA from unsorted whole blood as input, sequencing yielded unpaired chains. Notes on the study in general: VDJdb-based annotation leaned toward anti-spike CD8 responses and missed private and CD4 specificities.

This clonotype came up many times. The antigen remains unidentified. Trimming at V came to 2 bases and at J to 3 bases, leaving 3 bases not matched to a gene. Germline-derived CDR1 and CDR2 are SGHRS and YFSETQ. The CDR3 is 15 amino acids. Unique molecular identifiers were added to individual cDNA molecules. TCRdb used MiXCR to reprocess the 5' RACE reads, holding one entry per CDR3 protein. The data show tens of thousands of distinct CDR3 sequences, roughly an eighth seen once. The starting material was whole blood, obtained at baseline. The origin of this receptor is an adult who was a healthcare worker with PCR-confirmed SARS-CoV-2 infection or an uninfected control (not recorded which). V gene TRBV5-1 combines with J gene TRBJ2-5; 11 bases line up with TRBD1. CDR3 DNA: TGCGCCAGCAGCTTTCCGGGACAGGGGGAAGAGACCCAGTACTTC. Protein: CASSFPGQGEETQYF.